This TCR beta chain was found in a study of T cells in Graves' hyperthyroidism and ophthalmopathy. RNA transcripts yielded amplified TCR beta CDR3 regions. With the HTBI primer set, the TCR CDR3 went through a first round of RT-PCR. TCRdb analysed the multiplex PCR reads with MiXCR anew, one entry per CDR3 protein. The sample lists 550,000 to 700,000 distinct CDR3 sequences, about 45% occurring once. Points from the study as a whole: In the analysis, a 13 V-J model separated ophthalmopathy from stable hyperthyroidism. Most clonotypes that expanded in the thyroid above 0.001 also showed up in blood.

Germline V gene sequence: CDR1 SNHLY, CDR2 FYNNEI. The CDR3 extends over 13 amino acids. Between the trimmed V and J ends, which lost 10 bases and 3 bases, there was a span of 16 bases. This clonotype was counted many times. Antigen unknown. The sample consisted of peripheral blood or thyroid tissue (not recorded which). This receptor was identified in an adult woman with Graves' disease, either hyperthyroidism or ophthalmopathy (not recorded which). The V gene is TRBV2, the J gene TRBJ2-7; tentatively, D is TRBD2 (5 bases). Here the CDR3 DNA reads TGTGCCATCAAAGCGGTATACCTCTACGAGCAGTACTTC. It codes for CAIKAVYLYEQYF.